This T cell receptor (beta chain) is drawn from a study of blood T cell repertoires in COVID-19. Turning to the study itself: Sites across the United States, Italy and Spain contributed samples from acute and convalescent COVID-19. The analysed material was cDNA or gDNA that came from T cells, B-cell-depleted T cells, or PBMCs.

The V end was cut by 4 bases, the J end by 5 bases, with 25 bases between. The CDR3 spans 18 residues. Germline-derived CDR1 and CDR2 are KGHSH and LQKENI. In the original workflow: Estimation of nucleated cell counts was performed using reference gene primer amplification. Produced via immunoSEQ multiplex PCR; TCRdb's table is partial and in-frame only. For V, J and clone size, that table is used; D and trimming come from the DNA. The repertoire holds about 120,000 clones, with about 80% as singletons. The sample consisted of peripheral blood. This TCR was sampled from a woman in her 50s with acute or convalescent COVID-19. The chain is built from TRBV18 and TRBJ2-3; D is possibly TRBD2 (6 bases). CDR3 nucleotide sequence: TGTGCCAGCTCACTCACGTTGCTAGCGACCGTCCCCGTAGATACGCAGTATTTT. The encoded protein is CASSLTLLATVPVDTQYF.